Shown below are 3 T cell receptor beta chains from a single sample sequenced in a study of radiotherapy plus CTLA-4 blockade in lung cancer. TCRdb's copy holds only in-frame clones and misses some; the assay was immunoSEQ multiplex PCR. The data hold some 110,000 clones, with just under 80% observed a single time. The specimen was peripheral blood, collected from a patient treated with radiotherapy plus ipilimumab. These receptors all stem from a human donor with non-small cell lung cancer who had a partial response to radiotherapy plus ipilimumab.

This rearrangement joins TRBV5-1 to TRBJ1-4; D remains ambiguous. Germline-derived CDR1 and CDR2 are SGHRS and YFSETQ. V was shortened by 4 bases and J by 5 bases, with 12 bases between the two germline ends. The CDR3 totals 14 residues. CDR3 sequence reads: CASSRDLSNEKLFF. In nucleotides, the CDR3 is TGCGCCAGCAGCCGAGATTTATCGAATGAAAAACTGTTTTTT.

The table lists this clone with a few counts. V usage is TRBV28 and J usage is TRBJ2-6, with 8 bases aligning to TRBD1. The CDR3 extends over 17 amino acids. The V gene's germline CDR1 is MDHEN and CDR2 SYDVKM. V was clipped by 4 bases and J by 0 bases; unmatched bases: 5. CDR3 residues: CASSYPGQDSGANVLTF. CDR3 nucleotide sequence: TGTGCCAGCAGTTACCCGGGACAGGACTCTGGGGCCAACGTCCTGACTTTC.

The chain joins TRBV9 to TRBJ2-2; 9 nucleotides align to TRBD2. CDR1 and CDR2 (germline): SGDLS, YYNGEE. This CDR3 spans 16 amino acids. The V gene end was trimmed by 4 bases and the J gene end by 7 bases; junction bases not matched to a gene: 11. The CDR3 sequence is CASSPKRGRVDGELFF. The CDR3, as DNA: TGTGCCAGCAGCCCTAAGCGCGGGAGGGTTGACGGGGAGCTGTTTTTT.